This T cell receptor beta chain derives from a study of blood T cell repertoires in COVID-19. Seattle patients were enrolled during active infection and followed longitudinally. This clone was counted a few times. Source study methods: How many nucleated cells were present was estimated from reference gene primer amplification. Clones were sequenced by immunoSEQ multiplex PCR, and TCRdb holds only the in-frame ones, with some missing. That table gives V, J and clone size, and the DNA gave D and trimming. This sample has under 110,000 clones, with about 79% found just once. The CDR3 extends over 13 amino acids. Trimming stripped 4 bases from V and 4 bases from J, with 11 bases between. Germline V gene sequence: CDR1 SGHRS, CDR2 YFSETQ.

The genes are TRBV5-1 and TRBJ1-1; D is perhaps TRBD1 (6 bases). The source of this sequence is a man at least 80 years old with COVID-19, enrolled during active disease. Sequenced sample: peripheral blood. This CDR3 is CASSPDRPTEAFF. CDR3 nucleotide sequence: TGCGCCAGCAGCCCTGACAGGCCCACTGAAGCTTTCTTT.